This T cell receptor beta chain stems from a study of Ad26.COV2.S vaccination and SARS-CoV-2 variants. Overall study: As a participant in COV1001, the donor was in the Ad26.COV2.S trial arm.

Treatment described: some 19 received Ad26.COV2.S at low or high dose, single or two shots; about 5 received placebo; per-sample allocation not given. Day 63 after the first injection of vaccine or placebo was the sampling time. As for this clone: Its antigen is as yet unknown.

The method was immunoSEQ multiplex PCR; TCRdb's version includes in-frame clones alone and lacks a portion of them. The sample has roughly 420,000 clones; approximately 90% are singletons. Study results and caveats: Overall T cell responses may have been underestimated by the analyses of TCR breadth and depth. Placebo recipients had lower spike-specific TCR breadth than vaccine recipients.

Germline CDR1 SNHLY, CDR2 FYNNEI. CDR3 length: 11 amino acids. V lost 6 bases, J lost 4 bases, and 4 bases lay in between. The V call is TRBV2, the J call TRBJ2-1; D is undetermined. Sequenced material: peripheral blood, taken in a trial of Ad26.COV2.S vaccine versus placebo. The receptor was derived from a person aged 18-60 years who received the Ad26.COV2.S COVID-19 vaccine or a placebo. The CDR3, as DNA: TGTGCCAGCAGGGAGTACAATGAGCAGTTCTTC. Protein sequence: CASREYNEQFF.